This entry lists 25 T cell receptor beta chains sequenced from one sample in a study of CD8+CD57+ T cells in acquired aplastic anemia. TCR beta VDJ and CDR3 were profiled, and genomic DNA was the template. TCRdb re-called the reads with MiXCR, one entry per CDR3 protein. The top ten clones hold about 0.8% of a sample with roughly 500,000 distinct CDR3 sequences, roughly a third of them seen once. The sequenced patients had an expansion of CD8+CD57+ cells seen by flow cytometry. Specimen: sorted CD4+, CD8+, or CD8+CD57+ T cells (not recorded which) from PBMCs. All receptors come from a human donor with aplastic anemia.

At least ten counts were recorded for this clonotype. The rearrangement joins TRBV9 to TRBJ2-5; TRBD1 is a possible D gene (6 bases). This CDR3 has 14 amino acids. V lost 4 bases and J 4 bases, leaving 14 bases between the germline ends. In germline, CDR1 is SGDLS, CDR2 YYNGEE. DNA for the CDR3: TGTGCCAGCAGCACTCAGACAGGCTCAGAGACCCAGTACTTC. Protein: CASSTQTGSETQYF.

This clonotype was counted at least ten times. The V call is TRBV14, the J call TRBJ1-6; perhaps TRBD1 as D (5 bases). Germline V lookup: CDR1 SGHDN, CDR2 FVKESK. This CDR3 has 15 residues. Between the trimmed V and J ends, which lost 2 bases and 5 bases, there was a span of 10 bases. In DNA, the CDR3 is TGTGCCAGCAGCCAAACCGACAGCAATAATTCACCCCTCCACTTT. Amino acids: CASSQTDSNNSPLHF.

This clonotype was seen many times. V gene TRBV20-1 combines with J gene TRBJ1-2; perhaps TRBD1 as D (6 bases). The V and J ends lost 3 bases and 2 bases respectively, with 13 bases between them. The CDR3 loop spans 14 amino acids. The germline CDR1 and CDR2 sequences are DFQATT and SNEGSKA (reference sequence). Written as DNA, the CDR3 is TGCAGTGCTAGGGAAACCCAGGGGAACTATGGCTACACCTTC. This sequence encodes CSARETQGNYGYTF.

The chain joins TRBV19 to TRBJ1-5, with a tentative D call TRBD1 (5 bases). The CDR3 has 15 amino acids. Trimming took off 2 bases at V and 5 bases at J, with 13 bases between the two ends. CDR1 is LNHDA and CDR2 is SQIVND in the germline V gene (reference sequence). CDR3 bases: TGTGCCAGTAGTATACTCAGGGTCACCGATCAGCCCCAGCATTTT. Translation: CASSILRVTDQPQHF.

About this clonotype: The junction departs from germline at one end; a sequencing error may be responsible. The chain is built from TRBV4-2 and TRBJ1-2, with a possible D match to TRBD1 (5 bases). The germline CDR1 and CDR2 sequences are LGHNA and YNFKEQ. There are 16 residues in the CDR3. CDR3 in DNA: TGTGCCAGCTGCCAAGATCTTGGGGGAGCTAACTATGGCTACACCTTC. Its translation: CASCQDLGGANYGYTF.

This clonotype has a count of ten or more. The chain combines TRBV2 with TRBJ2-7; no reliable D call. CDR1 and CDR2 from the germline V gene are SNHLY and FYNNEI. V was clipped by 0 bases and J by 6 bases, with 15 bases between them. This CDR3 spans 15 amino acids. The chain's CDR3 is CASSEARSGRGEQYF. The CDR3 DNA sequence: TGTGCCAGCAGTGAAGCGCGGTCCGGGCGTGGCGAGCAGTACTTC. The full variable domain, with the rest looked up from reference TRBV2 and TRBJ2-7, is EPEVTQTPSHQVTQMGQEVILRCVPISNHLYFYWYRQILGQKVEFLVSFYNNEISEKSEIFDDQFSVERPDGSNFTLKIRSTKLEDSAMYFCASSEARSGRGEQYFGPGTRLTVT.

This clonotype was found a few times. The chain joins TRBV7-6 to TRBJ2-3; 9 nucleotides agree with TRBD1. The V segment lost 8 bases and the J segment 4 bases; nucleotides outside the gene matches: 4. The CDR3 is made up of 13 amino acids. The germline CDR1 and CDR2 sequences are SGHVS and FNYEAQ. CDR3 bases: TGTGCCAGCGGGACAGGGCCCCCAGATACGCAGTATTTT. It specifies CASGTGPPDTQYF.

The rearrangement joins TRBV12-3 or TRBV12-4 to TRBJ2-7; no firm D call. The CDR3 sequence is 17 residues long. V dropped 3 bases and J dropped 3 bases, with 21 bases sitting between them. The CDR3 protein is CASSFSSDPIHLYEQYF. In DNA form, the CDR3 reads TGTGCCAGCAGTTTTTCTTCTGACCCTATCCACCTCTACGAGCAGTACTTC.

The chain uses TRBV20-1 and TRBJ1-2; perhaps TRBD1 as D (6 bases). CDR3 length: 12 residues. Germline assignment: CDR1 DFQATT and CDR2 SNEGSKA (reference sequence). Trimming pared 5 bases from V and 5 bases from J, leaving 12 bases between. CDR3 nucleotide sequence: TGCAGTGCTCATAATACAGGGTATGGCTACACCTTC. Translated, it gives CSAHNTGYGYTF.

The chain uses TRBV7-8 and TRBJ2-7; D remains ambiguous. The CDR3 is 14 residues long. Trimming stripped 3 bases from V and 4 bases from J, with 13 bases between. CDR1 SGHVS and CDR2 FQNEAQ come from the germline V gene. CDR3 sequence (DNA): TGTGCCAGCAGCTTTGCGGTTAGCTATTACGAGCAGTACTTC. Its translation: CASSFAVSYYEQYF.

This rearrangement joins TRBV15 to TRBJ2-5; no clear D gene. In germline, CDR1 is LNHNV, CDR2 YYDKDF (reference sequence). The length of the CDR3 is 13 residues. Trimming removed 0 bases at V and 4 bases at J, with 6 bases between. The CDR3 DNA sequence: TGTGCCACCAGCAGAGATCGAACAGAGACCCAGTACTTC. Amino acids: CATSRDRTETQYF. Based on the CDR3 plus reference TRBV15 and TRBJ2-5, the full variable domain is DAMVIQNPRYQVTQFGKPVTLSCSQTLNHNVMYWYQQKSSQAPKLLFHYYDKDFNNEADTPDNFQSRRPNTSFCFLDIRSPGLGDTAMYLCATSRDRTETQYFGPGTRLLVL.

The chain has TRBV10-3 and TRBJ1-2; D unclear. The germline V gene has CDR1 ENHRY and CDR2 SYGVKD. The CDR3 spans 15 residues. Deletions cut 6 bases from V and 5 bases from J, with 19 bases between. In DNA, the CDR3 is TGTGCCATCAGCCTAGGGTACAGCCAGTCTTATGGCTACACCTTC. This gives the protein CAISLGYSQSYGYTF.

CDR3 sequence reads: CASMATEGNTIYF. CDR3 nucleotides: TGTGCCAGTATGGCCACCGAGGGAAACACCATATATTTT. The V call is TRBV19, the J call TRBJ1-3, with D hard to call. Germline CDR1 is LNHDA and CDR2 is SQIVND (reference sequence). The CDR3 is 13 residues long. V gave up 7 bases and J gave up 4 bases, with 11 bases separating them.

The chain couples TRBV10-3 to TRBJ1-1; a weak D match, TRBD1 (6 bases). Germline values: CDR1 ENHRY, CDR2 SYGVKD. There are 13 residues in the CDR3. The V end lost 10 bases, the J end lost 5 bases, and 17 bases lay between the germline ends. The DNA for the CDR3 is TGTGCCAGCGGGGACAATTGGGGGACTGAAGCTTTCTTT. Protein product: CASGDNWGTEAFF.

This clonotype has a handful of counts. The DNA for the CDR3 is TGTGCCAGCAGCGTAGAGGGGGTGAACACCGGGGAGCTGTTTTTT. It codes for CASSVEGVNTGELFF. The chain combines TRBV9 with TRBJ2-2; TRBD1 is a possible D gene (6 bases). V lost 0 bases and J lost 1, with 7 bases in between. The CDR3 covers 15 residues. Germline assignment: CDR1 SGDLS and CDR2 YYNGEE.

This clonotype was seen a handful of times. This chain joins TRBV6-1 and TRBJ2-7; TRBD2 agrees at 9 bases. This CDR3 spans 15 amino acids. From germline, CDR1 is MNHNS and CDR2 SASEGT. The junction had 10 bases not matched to a gene; V was cut back by 7 bases and J by 3 bases. The CDR3 here is CASTLGSGRSYEQYF. DNA of the CDR3: TGTGCCAGCACCCTGGGGAGCGGGAGGAGCTACGAGCAGTACTTC.

This clonotype has at least ten counts. The junction shows a germline mismatch at one end, possibly a read error. The chain recombines TRBV19 with TRBJ1-1, with D hard to call. In germline, CDR1 is LNHDA, CDR2 SQIVND (reference sequence). CDR3 length: 13 amino acids. Here the CDR3 DNA reads TGTGCCAATAGTATAAGCCTGTATACTGAAGCTTTCTTT. The encoded protein is CANSISLYTEAFF.

The chain links TRBV3-1 to TRBJ2-2, with D possibly being TRBD2 (6 bases). Germline CDR1 LGHDT, CDR2 YNNKEL (reference sequence). This CDR3 contains 17 residues. V was shortened by 0 bases and J by 4 bases, with 15 bases between the two germline ends. CDR3 sequence reads: CASSQDRGGKTTGELFF. The CDR3 DNA is TGTGCCAGCAGCCAAGATCGGGGCGGGAAGACCACCGGGGAGCTGTTTTTT.

The rearrangement links TRBV19 to TRBJ2-7; the match to TRBD1 covers 10 bases. Germline assignment: CDR1 LNHDA and CDR2 SQIVND (reference sequence). The CDR3 is made up of 12 amino acids. The ends lost 8 bases at V and 7 bases at J; junction bases unmatched: 5. The CDR3 DNA is TGTGCCAGTGCCGGGACAGGGGCTGAGCAGTACTTC. This sequence encodes CASAGTGAEQYF.

A remark on this clonotype: Just one base apart from a much larger clone, this may be a read error. This rearrangement joins TRBV19 to TRBJ2-7; 8 nucleotides agree with TRBD1. J lost 5 bases, V lost 8 bases, and 11 bases had no gene match. The CDR3 runs 14 residues. Germline CDR1 is LNHDA and CDR2 is SQIVND (reference sequence). The CDR3 loop is CASGGPGQDNEQYF. In DNA, the CDR3 is TGTGCCAGTGGGGGCCCGGGACAGGACAACGAGCAGTACTTC.

This chain links TRBV10-1 with TRBJ2-7, with 8 bases lining up with TRBD1. This CDR3 comprises 11 residues. Germline V gives CDR1 WNHNN, CDR2 SYGVQD (reference sequence). Germline trimming cut 6 bases from V and 8 bases from J; bases unmatched to any gene: 3. CDR3: CASRDRVKQYF. Here the CDR3 DNA reads TGCGCCAGCAGGGACAGGGTTAAGCAGTACTTC.

Many counts were recorded for this clonotype. The chain has TRBV2 and TRBJ2-7; either TRBD1 or TRBD2 may supply D (6 bases each). This CDR3 is 14 amino acids long. The germline V gene encodes CDR1 SNHLY and CDR2 FYNNEI. V was shortened by 2 bases and J by 5 bases, with 13 bases between the two germline ends. The CDR3 nucleotides read TGTGCCAGCAGTGAAAACAGGGAGGCCGACGAGCAGTACTTC. Its translation: CASSENREADEQYF.

This clonotype came up a few times. The CDR3 is CASTTGRGSPLHF. For the CDR3, the DNA is TGTGCCAGCACGACAGGCCGAGGGTCACCCCTCCACTTT. The chain uses TRBV2 and TRBJ1-6, with D tentatively TRBD1 (6 bases). Germline assignment: CDR1 SNHLY and CDR2 FYNNEI. V gave up 7 bases and J gave up 10 bases, with 14 bases separating them. The CDR3 runs 13 residues.

This clonotype was counted between two and nine times. V usage is TRBV20-1 and J usage is TRBJ2-5, with D possibly being TRBD1 (7 bases). Trimming cost V 4 bases and J 5 bases, with 17 bases left between them. Germline CDR1 reads DFQATT; CDR2 reads SNEGSKA (reference sequence). The CDR3 sequence is 14 residues long. CDR3 nucleotide sequence: TGCAGTGCTAACATCAGGGGGGCTGGGGAGACCCAGTACTTC. Its protein product is CSANIRGAGETQYF.

The chain joins TRBV12-3 or TRBV12-4 to TRBJ1-4; 7 positions agree with TRBD1. The CDR3 loop spans 14 amino acids. The trim removed 3 bases at V and 7 bases at J, leaving 5 bases unmatched. CDR3 residues: CASSLGGGGEKLFF. CDR3 bases: TGTGCCAGCAGTTTGGGAGGGGGCGGTGAAAAACTGTTTTTT.